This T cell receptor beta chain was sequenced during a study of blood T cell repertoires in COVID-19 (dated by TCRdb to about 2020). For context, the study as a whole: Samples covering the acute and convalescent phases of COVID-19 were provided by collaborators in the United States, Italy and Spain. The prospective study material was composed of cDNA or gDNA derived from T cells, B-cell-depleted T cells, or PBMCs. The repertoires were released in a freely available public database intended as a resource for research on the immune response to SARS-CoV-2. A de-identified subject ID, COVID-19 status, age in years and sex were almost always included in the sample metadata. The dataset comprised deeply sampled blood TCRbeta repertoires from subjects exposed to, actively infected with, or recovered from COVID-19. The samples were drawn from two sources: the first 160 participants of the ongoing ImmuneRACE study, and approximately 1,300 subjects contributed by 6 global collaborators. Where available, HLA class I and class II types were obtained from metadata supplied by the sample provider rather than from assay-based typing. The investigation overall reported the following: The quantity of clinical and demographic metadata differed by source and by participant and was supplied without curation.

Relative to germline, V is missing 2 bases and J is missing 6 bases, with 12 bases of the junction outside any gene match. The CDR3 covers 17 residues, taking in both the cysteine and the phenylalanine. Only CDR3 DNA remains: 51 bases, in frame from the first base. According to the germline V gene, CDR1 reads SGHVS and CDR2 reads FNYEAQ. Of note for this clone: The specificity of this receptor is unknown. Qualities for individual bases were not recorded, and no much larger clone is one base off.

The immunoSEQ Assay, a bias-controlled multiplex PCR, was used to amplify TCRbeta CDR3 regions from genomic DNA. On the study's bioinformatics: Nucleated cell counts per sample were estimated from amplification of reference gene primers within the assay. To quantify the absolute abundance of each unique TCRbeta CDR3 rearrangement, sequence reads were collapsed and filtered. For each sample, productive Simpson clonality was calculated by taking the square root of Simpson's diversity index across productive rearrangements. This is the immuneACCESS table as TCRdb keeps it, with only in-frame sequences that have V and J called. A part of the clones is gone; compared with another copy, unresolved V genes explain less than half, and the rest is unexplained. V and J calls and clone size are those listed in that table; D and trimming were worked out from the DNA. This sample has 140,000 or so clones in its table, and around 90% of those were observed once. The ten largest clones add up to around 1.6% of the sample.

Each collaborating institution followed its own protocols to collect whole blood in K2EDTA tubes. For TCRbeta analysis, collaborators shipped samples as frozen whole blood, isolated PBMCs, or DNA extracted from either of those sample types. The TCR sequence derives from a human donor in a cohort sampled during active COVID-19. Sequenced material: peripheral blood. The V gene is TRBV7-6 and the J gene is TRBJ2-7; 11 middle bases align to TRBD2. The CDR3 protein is CASSLSPHSGGAREQYF. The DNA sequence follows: TGTGCCAGCAGCTTATCCCCGCATAGCGGGGGGGCCCGCGAGCAGTACTTC.